The present entry profiles one T cell receptor beta chain with its context. This record comes from a study of blood T cell repertoires in COVID-19. Background on the study: Sample material is recorded as cDNA or gDNA derived from T cells, B-cell-depleted T cells, or PBMCs.

Trimming took 5 bases from V and 4 from J; bases not matched to a gene: 7. Germline V gene sequence: CDR1 MNHEY, CDR2 SVGAGI. The CDR3 sequence is 15 residues long. Repertoires were generated with immunoSEQ multiplex PCR, while TCRdb's copy carries only in-frame clones and drops some. The table shows some 160,000 clones, with 85% to 90% occurring only once. This chain links TRBV6-5 with TRBJ1-5; 8 positions match TRBD1. The sample was peripheral blood. This clonotype was obtained from a woman between 55 and 75 years old with active COVID-19. CDR3 sequence: CASSPDRAPNQPQHF. The CDR3 DNA is TGTGCCAGCAGTCCGGACAGGGCCCCAAATCAGCCCCAGCATTTT.